The rows below give T cell receptor beta chains drawn from one sample of a study of blood T cell repertoires in COVID-19. Sequencing used immunoSEQ multiplex PCR; TCRdb keeps in-frame clones, though not all of them. The sample yields about 86,000 clones, around 80% seen once. The sequenced sample consisted of peripheral blood. Receptors originate from a woman older than 75 with acute or convalescent COVID-19. CDR3s include the opening cysteine and the closing phenylalanine or tryptophan. A D gene is named only where the DNA matches it firmly. Clone size is stated in some rows and not others, as once, few, many or a class when expanded.

NA	TRBJ1-6	TRBD1	TRBV7-8	CASSLGQGMGSPLHF	TGTGCCAGCAGCCTGGGACAGGGGATGGGTTCACCCCTCCACTTT
few	TRBJ1-1	NA	TRBV18	CASSGGTQNTEAFF	TGTGCCAGCTCCGGGGGGACGCAGAACACTGAAGCTTTCTTT
NA	TRBJ2-7	NA	TRBV10-1	CASSDRDSGNGRYEQYF	TGCGCCAGCAGTGACCGGGACTCAGGGAACGGGCGCTACGAGCAGTACTTC
NA	TRBJ2-6	NA	TRBV7-8	CASSPTGFSGANVLTF	TGTGCCAGCAGCCCGACAGGTTTCTCTGGGGCCAACGTCCTGACTTTC
NA	TRBJ1-5	NA	TRBV2	CASSVGQPQHF	TGTGCCAGCAGCGTCGGGCAGCCCCAGCATTTT
NA	TRBJ1-2	NA	TRBV28	CASSFGWGGDYGYTF	TGTGCCAGCAGCTTCGGGTGGGGGGGCGACTATGGCTACACCTTC
NA	TRBJ1-2	NA	TRBV6-6	CASSRGQRTYGYTF	TGTGCCAGCAGCCGAGGACAGCGAACGTATGGCTACACCTTC
few	TRBJ2-7	NA	TRBV6-1	CASSELIGRASYEQYF	TGTGCCAGCAGTGAATTAATTGGCAGGGCCTCCTACGAGCAGTACTTC
NA	TRBJ2-2	TRBD2	TRBV5-6	CASSPNGGRVTGELFF	TGTGCCAGCAGCCCAAACGGCGGGAGGGTCACCGGGGAGCTGTTTTTT
NA	TRBJ1-2	NA	TRBV19	CASSAPWDKTPGYTF	TGTGCCAGTAGTGCACCGTGGGACAAGACCCCCGGCTACACCTTC
NA	TRBJ2-7	NA	TRBV5-4	CASSPEVFTYEQYF	TGTGCCAGCAGCCCCGAGGTGTTTACCTACGAGCAGTACTTC
NA	TRBJ1-4	NA	TRBV2	CASIRRQINEKLFF	TGTGCCAGCATCCGGCGGCAGATTAATGAAAAACTGTTTTTT
NA	TRBJ1-1	TRBD1	TRBV6-5	CASRDRDFMNTEAFF	TGTGCCAGCAGGGACAGGGACTTCATGAACACTGAAGCTTTCTTT
NA	TRBJ2-7	TRBD2	TRBV18	CASSPPGLAGPSYEQYF	TGTGCCAGCTCACCCCCCGGACTAGCGGGACCTTCCTACGAGCAGTACTTC
NA	TRBJ2-7	NA	TRBV3-1/TRBV3-2	CASSLFHLAEQYF	TGTGCCAGCAGCCTCTTTCATCTGGCCGAGCAGTACTTC
few	TRBJ1-1	NA	TRBV11-2	CASSLQQGNTEAFF	TGTGCCAGCAGCTTACAACAGGGGAACACTGAAGCTTTCTTT
NA	TRBJ1-2	NA	TRBV2	CASSEASGIGGYTF	TGTGCCAGCAGTGAAGCAAGCGGGATTGGTGGCTACACCTTC
few	TRBJ2-2	TRBD1	TRBV9	CASSVAGTGAAGELFF	TGTGCCAGCAGCGTGGCCGGGACAGGGGCGGCCGGGGAGCTGTTTTTT
few	TRBJ1-3	NA	TRBV5-1	CASSPQGTGNTIYF	TGCGCCAGCAGCCCCCAGGGGACTGGAAACACCATATATTTT
NA	TRBJ2-1	NA	TRBV11-2	CASSLVRAGSYNEQFF	TGTGCCAGCAGCTTAGTGCGAGCGGGCTCCTACAATGAGCAGTTCTTC
NA	TRBJ1-4	NA	TRBV27	CASSPRDTATNEKLFF	TGTGCCAGCAGCCCACGGGACACAGCAACTAATGAAAAACTGTTTTTT
NA	TRBJ1-6	TRBD1	TRBV10-3	CAISDRPGQANRGNNSPLHF	TGTGCCATCAGTGACCGACCGGGACAGGCGAACCGGGGGAATAATTCACCCCTCCACTTT
NA	TRBJ2-1	NA	TRBV9	CASSGGGSYNEQFF	TGTGCCAGCAGCGGAGGGGGATCCTACAATGAGCAGTTCTTC
NA	TRBJ2-1	TRBD2	TRBV12-3/TRBV12-4	CASSPSGGAEFF	TGTGCCAGCAGCCCTAGCGGGGGGGCTGAGTTCTTC
NA	TRBJ2-7	NA	TRBV6-1	CASSYPSSYEQYF	TGTGCCAGCAGTTATCCTTCCTCCTACGAGCAGTACTTC
NA	TRBJ2-5	NA	TRBV5-1	CASRTGQETQYF	TGCGCCAGCAGGACAGGTCAAGAGACCCAGTACTTC
NA	TRBJ1-1	NA	TRBV5-1	CASSLANPPGLNTEAFF	TGCGCCAGCAGCTTGGCGAATCCGCCAGGACTTAACACTGAAGCTTTCTTT
few	TRBJ2-5	TRBD1	TRBV25-1	CASSAWTGWETQYF	TGTGCCAGCAGTGCCTGGACAGGGTGGGAGACCCAGTACTTC
NA	TRBJ2-7	TRBD2	TRBV6-1	CASSEVSGYYEQYF	TGTGCCAGCAGTGAAGTTAGCGGGTACTACGAGCAGTACTTC
NA	TRBJ2-7	NA	TRBV7-3	CASRFTASTAAEQYF	TGTGCCAGCAGATTTACAGCGTCCACAGCGGCGGAGCAGTACTTC
NA	TRBJ1-5	NA	TRBV28	CASRRDSNQPQHF	TGTGCCAGCAGAAGAGATAGCAATCAGCCCCAGCATTTT
NA	TRBJ2-2	TRBD2	TRBV28	CASSLLAGAVGELFF	TGTGCCAGCAGTTTACTAGCGGGAGCGGTCGGGGAGCTGTTTTTT
once	TRBJ2-5	NA	TRBV5-4	CASSLPLGGSETQYF	TGTGCCAGCAGCTTGCCCCTCGGCGGATCGGAGACCCAGTACTTC
NA	TRBJ1-2	NA	TRBV6-6	CASSYSQGSGYTF	TGTGCCAGCAGTTACTCACAGGGATCTGGCTACACCTTC
NA	TRBJ1-1	NA	TRBV9	CASSVAEGEAFF	TGTGCCAGCAGCGTAGCGGAGGGTGAAGCTTTCTTT
NA	TRBJ1-4	TRBD1	TRBV27	CASSLWTGATNEKLFF	TGTGCCAGCAGTTTATGGACAGGGGCAACTAATGAAAAACTGTTTTTT
NA	TRBJ2-1	TRBD1	TRBV9	CASSPAPWDRAGHNEQFF	TGTGCCAGCAGCCCGGCCCCTTGGGACAGGGCCGGTCACAATGAGCAGTTCTTC
once	TRBJ1-1	TRBD1	TRBV19	CASIRTGGLNTEAFF	TGTGCCAGTATTCGGACAGGGGGCTTGAACACTGAAGCTTTCTTT
NA	TRBJ1-1	NA	TRBV5-1	CASSLGWAEGTFF	NA
NA	TRBJ1-1	TRBD1	TRBV6-1	CASSEANRGKAFF	TGTGCCAGCAGTGAAGCTAACAGGGGGAAAGCTTTCTTT
few	TRBJ1-2	NA	TRBV28	CASSFIAASGYTF	TGTGCCAGCAGTTTCATAGCGGCGTCTGGCTACACCTTC
NA	TRBJ2-7	NA	TRBV15	CATSKQGEAYEQYF	TGTGCCACCAGCAAACAGGGTGAAGCCTACGAGCAGTACTTC
NA	TRBJ1-2	NA	TRBV27	CASSFSVANYGYTF	TGTGCCAGCAGTTTCAGTGTTGCTAACTATGGCTACACCTTC
NA	TRBJ2-1	TRBD2	TRBV3-1/TRBV3-2	CASSRPGGGNEQFF	TGTGCCAGCAGCCGGCCGGGGGGTGGGAATGAGCAGTTCTTC
NA	TRBJ1-5	NA	TRBV5-1	CASSLQGSGNQPQHF	TGCGCCAGCAGCCTGCAGGGTTCGGGCAATCAGCCCCAGCATTTT
NA	TRBJ2-2	NA	TRBV2	CASSGGNWNTGELFF	TGTGCCAGCAGTGGAGGGAATTGGAACACCGGGGAGCTGTTTTTT